This T cell receptor beta chain was found in a study of T cell repertoires in cytomegalovirus infection. As regards this clonotype: Its antigen is unidentified.

This CDR3 is built from 11 residues. The V gene lost 7 bases and the J gene lost 8 bases, with 9 bases spanning the gap. Germline CDR1 reads SNHLY; CDR2 reads FYNNEI. Study-wide results and limits: CMV carriers with the relevant HLA were identified by cumulative public TCR beta family frequency.

TCRdb used MiXCR to reprocess the reads, holding one entry per CDR3 protein. The sample yields 900,000 to 950,000 distinct CDR3 sequences, around 30% seen once. The J gene is TRBJ2-1, the V gene TRBV2; D ambiguous. This specimen was cultured CD8+ T cells from PBMCs, taken from culture after CMV antigen stimulation. The TCR originated in a human donor in good health (CMV status not recorded). Some clones in this sample may be carry-over from other donors' samples. As DNA, the CDR3 is TGTGCCAGCATCACGAAACATGAGCAGTTCTTC. It encodes CASITKHEQFF.